Given below is one TCR beta chain in context. This record belongs to a study of blood T cell repertoires in COVID-19. Overall study: The United States, Italy and Spain provided the acute and convalescent COVID-19 samples.

TCRdb's table, derived via immunoSEQ multiplex PCR, lists solely in-frame clones and lacks some. The sample has 150,000 to 200,000 clones, roughly nine tenths seen once. Germline V gene sequence: CDR1 SNHLY, CDR2 FYNNEI. V trimming: 9 bases; J trimming: 6 bases; junction bases outside the gene matches: 5. This CDR3 is 12 amino acids long. The source is a man between 18 and 35 years old with acute or convalescent COVID-19. The chain is built from TRBV2 and TRBJ1-2; TRBD1 matches 9 bases. Material for sequencing was peripheral blood. CDR3 DNA sequence: TGTGCCAGAAAACAGGGGGCTGATGGCTACACCTTC. Encoded protein: CARKQGADGYTF.